A selection of T cell receptor beta chains follows, all from one sample in a study of cytomegalovirus exposure and HLA in healthy donors. Libraries were prepared by immunoSEQ multiplex PCR; TCRdb keeps only in-frame clonotypes and omits some of them. The sample consists of 200,000 or so clones, around 87% of them appearing once. Material for sequencing was PBMCs. Source of these receptors: a man aged 25 to 45 in good health and CMV-seronegative. The CDR3 runs from the conserved cysteine through the conserved F or W. Fields, in order: J gene, V gene, CDR3 length, CDR3 protein.

TRBJ2-1,TRBV4-1,16,CASSQGTSGGYNEQFF
TRBJ2-7,TRBV4-1,15,CASSHVQGESYEQYF
TRBJ1-4,TRBV5-6,14,CASSWANRNEKLFF
TRBJ1-1,TRBV6-5,16,CASSYSSGRQNTEAFF
TRBJ2-7,TRBV27,14,CASSPRGTLYEQYF
TRBJ1-1,TRBV7-6,12,CASSQSTGNAFF
TRBJ2-4,TRBV27,14,CASKARHAKNIQYF
TRBJ2-1,TRBV5-1,16,CASSFSKREGRNEQFF
TRBJ2-1,TRBV10-2,15,CASSEGTSSYNEQFF
TRBJ2-1,TRBV2,12,CASGGLAGEQFF
TRBJ2-2,TRBV4-1,15,CASSQDLALTGELFF
TRBJ2-2,TRBV28,14,CASSRPPGAGELFF
TRBJ1-2,TRBV27,12,CASSPDLVGYTF
TRBJ2-5,TRBV25-1,15,CASSTDRGRGETQYF
TRBJ1-1,TRBV7-9,13,CASSRPVDTEAFF
TRBJ2-1,TRBV28,18,CASSFGLAGGPAYNEQFF
TRBJ1-1,TRBV7-9,13,CASSLEQGTEAFF
TRBJ2-1,TRBV6-5,16,CASSYRTSVAYNEQFF
TRBJ2-7,TRBV7-2,15,CASSLITGGSYEQYF
TRBJ2-1,TRBV14,12,CASSQEGQVRFF
TRBJ2-7,TRBV10-1,15,CDGDRHTFLFYEQYF
TRBJ2-1,TRBV6-4,15,CASSDSSGTANEQFF
TRBJ1-1,TRBV7-9,14,CASSLGQGRTEAFF
TRBJ2-1,TRBV5-6,11,CASSLTDEQFF
TRBJ1-1,TRBV30,13,CAWSPRTGHEAFF
TRBJ2-3,TRBV5-1,14,CASSNTQGGDTQYF
TRBJ2-2,TRBV16,19,CASSPSPLAGRTNTGELFF
TRBJ2-7,TRBV5-6,14,CASSPAPDRGEQYF
TRBJ1-2,TRBV25-1,13,CASSEGGDYGYTF
TRBJ1-4,TRBV19,14,CASSITVFDEKLFF
TRBJ1-1,TRBV29-1,13,CSSVGIIGPEAFF
TRBJ1-4,TRBV4-3,15,CASSQDRQGGEKLFF
TRBJ1-2,TRBV2,13,CASSDQGLSGYTF
TRBJ2-2,TRBV7-2,15,CASRRQGANTGELFF
TRBJ2-1,TRBV2,15,CASRRQGASYNEQFF
TRBJ1-6,TRBV27,13,CASGTGENSPLHF
TRBJ1-6,TRBV11-1,13,CASSQGSNSPLHF
TRBJ1-1,TRBV10-3,13,CAISQIENTEAFF
TRBJ2-5,TRBV5-1,15,CASSLIAGGWETQYF
TRBJ2-3,TRBV2,13,CASTLSGTDTQYF
TRBJ1-2,TRBV7-2,14,CASSPTGVYYGYTF
TRBJ2-7,TRBV10-1,13,CASSSGRPGRQYF
TRBJ2-7,TRBV14,14,CASSRDRVYSGQYF
TRBJ2-5,TRBV6-5,16,CASSYSPDRGIETQYF
TRBJ2-5,TRBV2,11,CASIREETQYF
TRBJ2-7,TRBV4-1,16,CASSQEGAVQTYEQYF
TRBJ1-1,TRBV18,14,CASSPREGGAEAFF
TRBJ2-5,TRBV7-9,15,CSSSRYSGGQETQYF
TRBJ1-5,TRBV6-6,14,CASSIGTVNQPQHF
TRBJ1-6,TRBV30,16,CAWSSYRVIEGSPLHF
TRBJ2-1,TRBV6-5,15,CASSTRTATQDEQFF
TRBJ2-7,TRBV27,13,CASSPGTHYEQYF
TRBJ2-7,TRBV7-9,15,CASSSEGAGNYEQYF